Listed here are 7 T cell receptor beta chains from one sample, sequenced in a study of CD8 T cells in ankylosing spondylitis. In TCRdb, the 5' RACE reads were re-called with MiXCR into one record per CDR3 protein. Among just over 300,000 distinct CDR3 sequences listed, around 20% were seen once. The sample taken for sequencing was blood, either unsorted or a sorted T cell fraction (not recorded which). Receptors originate from a female donor with ankylosing spondylitis or in good health (not recorded which).

The chain couples TRBV18 to TRBJ2-7; 10 bases agree with TRBD1. The V and J ends lost 5 bases and 0 bases, in that order; junction bases with no gene match: 4. Germline V gene data show CDR1 as KGHSH and CDR2 as LQKENI. CDR3 length: 15 amino acids. The CDR3 reads CASSGTGDRSYEQYF. The CDR3 bases are TGTGCCAGCTCAGGGACAGGGGACCGCTCCTACGAGCAGTACTTC.

This clonotype was seen a handful of times. The chain recombines TRBV6-1 with TRBJ2-5; 10 positions match TRBD2. Germline lookup yields CDR1 MNHNS and CDR2 SASEGT. CDR3 length: 14 amino acids. The junction had 4 bases not matched to a gene; V was cut back by 7 bases and J by 2 bases. CDR3 protein: CASMEREGQETQYF. CDR3 DNA: TGTGCCAGCATGGAGCGGGAGGGACAAGAGACCCAGTACTTC.

This chain links TRBV11-3 with TRBJ2-1; 9 nucleotides agree with TRBD2. The CDR3 totals 14 residues. Germline trimming cut 5 bases from V and 9 bases from J; bases unmatched to any gene: 8. Germline assignment: CDR1 SGHNT and CDR2 YENEEA. In nucleotides, the CDR3 is TGTGCCAGCAGCCCTAGCGGGATATTAAGTGAGCAGTTCTTC. This translates into CASSPSGILSEQFF.

The chain carries TRBV12-3 or TRBV12-4 and TRBJ2-7; weak D call: TRBD1 (6 bases). V was trimmed by 10 bases and J by 3 bases, leaving 10 bases between them. There are 11 residues in the CDR3. CDR3 loop: CATGVGYEQYF. The CDR3 DNA reads as TGTGCCACAGGGGTAGGCTACGAGCAGTACTTC.

The genes are TRBV7-8 and TRBJ1-5; D not certain. CDR1 and CDR2 from the germline V gene are SGHVS and FQNEAQ. This CDR3 contains 14 residues. V gave up 3 bases and J gave up 3 bases, with 9 bases separating them. DNA for the CDR3: TGTGCCAGCAGCTTGCGGCAGCCCAATCAGCCCCAGCATTTT. Translation gives CASSLRQPNQPQHF.

A remark on this clonotype: One end of the junction fails to match germline, which may point to a read error. This chain links TRBV4-2 with TRBJ2-3, with D perhaps matching TRBD2 (7 bases). This CDR3 has 16 amino acids. Germline V CDR1 and CDR2: LGHNA, YNFKEQ. The DNA of the CDR3 is TGTGCCAGCAGCGCCGGGGGGCGCCTCAGCACAGCTACGCAGTATTTT. Protein sequence: CASSAGGRLSTATQYF.

This clonotype was counted a few times. The chain is built from TRBV7-9 and TRBJ2-1; 8 nucleotides match TRBD2. The germline gives CDR1 SEHNR, CDR2 FQNEAQ (reference sequence). The V gene end was trimmed by 3 bases and the J gene end by 5 bases; junction bases not matched to a gene: 3. The CDR3 contains 14 residues. CDR3 DNA: TGTGCCAGCAGCTTTACACTAGCGGACAATGAGCAGTTCTTC. This codes for CASSFTLADNEQFF. The full variable domain, with the rest looked up from reference TRBV7-9 and TRBJ2-1, is DTGVSQNPRHKITKRGQNVTFRCDPISEHNRLYWYRQTLGQGPEFLTYFQNEAQLEKSRLLSDRFSAERPKGSFSTLEIQRTEQGDSAMYLCASSFTLADNEQFFGPGTRLTVL.